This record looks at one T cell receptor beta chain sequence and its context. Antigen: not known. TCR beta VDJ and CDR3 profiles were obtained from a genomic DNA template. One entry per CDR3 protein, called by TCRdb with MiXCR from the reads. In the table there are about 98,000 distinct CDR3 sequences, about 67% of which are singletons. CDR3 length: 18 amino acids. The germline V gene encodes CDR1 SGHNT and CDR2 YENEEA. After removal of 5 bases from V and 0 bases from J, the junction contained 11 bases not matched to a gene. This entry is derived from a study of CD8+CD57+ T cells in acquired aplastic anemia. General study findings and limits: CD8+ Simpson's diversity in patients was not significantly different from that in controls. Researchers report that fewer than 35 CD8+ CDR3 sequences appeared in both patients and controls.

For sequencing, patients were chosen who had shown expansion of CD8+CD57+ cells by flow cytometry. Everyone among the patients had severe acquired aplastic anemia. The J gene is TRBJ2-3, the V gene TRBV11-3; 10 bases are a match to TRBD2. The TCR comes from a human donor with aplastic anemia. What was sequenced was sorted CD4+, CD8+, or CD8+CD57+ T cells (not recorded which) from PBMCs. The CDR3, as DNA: TGTGCCAGCAGCCGCCGACTAGCGGGCTCCACTAGCACAGATACGCAGTATTTT. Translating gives CASSRRLAGSTSTDTQYF.